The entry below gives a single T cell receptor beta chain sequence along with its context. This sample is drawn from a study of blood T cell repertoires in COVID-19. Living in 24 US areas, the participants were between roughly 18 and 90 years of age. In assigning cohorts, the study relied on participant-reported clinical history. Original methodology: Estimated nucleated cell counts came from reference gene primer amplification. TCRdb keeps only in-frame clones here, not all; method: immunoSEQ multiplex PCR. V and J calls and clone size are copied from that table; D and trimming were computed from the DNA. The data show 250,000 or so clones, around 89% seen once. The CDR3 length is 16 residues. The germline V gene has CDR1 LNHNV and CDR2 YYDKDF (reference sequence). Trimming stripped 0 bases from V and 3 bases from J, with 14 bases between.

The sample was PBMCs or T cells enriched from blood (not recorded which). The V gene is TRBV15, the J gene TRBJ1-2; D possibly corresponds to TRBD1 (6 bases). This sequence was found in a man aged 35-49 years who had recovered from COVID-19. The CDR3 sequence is CATSRDRGSGYYGYTF. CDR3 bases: TGTGCCACCAGCAGAGACAGGGGAAGTGGTTACTATGGCTACACCTTC.